These 20 T cell receptor beta chains were sequenced from one sample in a study of identical twins. TCRdb reanalysed the 5' RACE reads using MiXCR and keeps one entry per CDR3 protein. The profile covers around 680,000 distinct CDR3 sequences, with roughly 8% appearing a single time and approximately 0.94% taken by the ten largest. Separately, the same data were catalogued under a study of yellow fever vaccine responses in identical twins.

What was sequenced was PBMCs. These receptors originate from a young woman in good health.

This clonotype has a handful of counts. The rearrangement links TRBV10-3 to TRBJ2-7; 9 bases map to TRBD1. The length of the CDR3 is 15 residues. V shed 2 bases, J shed 3 bases, and the junction held 5 bases outside the gene matches. Germline CDR1 is ENHRY and CDR2 is SYGVKD. Here the CDR3 reads CAISEPGQGLYEQYF. In DNA form, the CDR3 reads TGTGCCATCAGTGAGCCGGGACAGGGCCTCTACGAGCAGTACTTC.

This clonotype was observed at least ten times. This chain joins TRBV6-5 and TRBJ2-7, with a possible D match to TRBD1 (6 bases). The V and J ends lost 0 bases and 3 bases respectively, with 9 bases between them. This CDR3 is 14 amino acids long. CDR1 is MNHEY and CDR2 is SVGAGI in the germline V gene. The CDR3: CASSYSGRGYEQYF. The CDR3 DNA sequence: TGTGCCAGCAGTTACTCTGGCAGGGGCTACGAGCAGTACTTC.

This clonotype was recorded a few times. The chain uses TRBV11-2 and TRBJ2-2; D is tentatively TRBD1 or TRBD2 (6 bases each). V lost 2 bases to trimming and J lost 3 bases, with 10 bases between them. Germline-derived CDR1 and CDR2 are SGHAT and FQNNGV. The CDR3 spans 15 residues. CDR3 nucleotide sequence: TGTGCCAGCAGCTTACGGGGGCGGGACACCGGGGAGCTGTTTTTT. It encodes CASSLRGRDTGELFF.

J is TRBJ1-2 and V is TRBV28; TRBD1 is a possible D gene (5 bases). Germline CDR1 MDHEN, CDR2 SYDVKM. V was shortened by 6 bases and J by 8 bases, with 22 bases between the two germline ends. CDR3 length: 15 residues. CDR3 DNA sequence: TGTGCCAGCAGGACGGGACTTGGGGGGACTGGGGGCTACACCTTC. As protein: CASRTGLGGTGGYTF.

To note about this clonotype: This may be a read error, as it is one base from a much larger clone. This chain's CDR3 is CASSLRVSGNEQYF. CDR3 DNA: TGTGCCAGCAGCTTAAGGGTCTCGGGCAATGAGCAGTACTTC. The gene calls are TRBV7-6 and TRBJ2-1; D gene unclear. The end of the DNA fits TRBJ2-7 better, so the J call may be wrong. The CDR3 is 14 amino acids. From germline, CDR1 is SGHVS and CDR2 FNYEAQ.

This clonotype was detected a few times. CDR3: CASSLATSGGAETQYF. CDR3 bases: TGCGCCAGCAGCTTGGCCACCAGCGGGGGGGCGGAGACCCAGTACTTC. This chain connects TRBV5-1 to TRBJ2-5; 10 nucleotides line up with TRBD2. V gave up 0 bases and J gave up 5 bases; unmatched junction bases: 7. The germline V gene has CDR1 SGHRS and CDR2 YFSETQ. This CDR3 has 16 amino acids. The whole variable domain, remainder taken from reference TRBV5-1 and TRBJ2-5, is KAGVTQTPRYLIKTRGQQVTLSCSPISGHRSVSWYQQTPGQGLQFLFEYFSETQRNKGNFPGRFSGRQFSNSRSEMNVSTLELGDSALYLCASSLATSGGAETQYFGPGTRLLVL.

The chain recombines TRBV12-3 or TRBV12-4 with TRBJ2-3; no clear D gene. V shed 1 base and J shed 12 bases, with 14 bases lying between them. The CDR3 length is 13 residues. As DNA, the CDR3 is TGTGCCAGCAGTTTAGAGGTCCGGAGACAACAGTATTTT. Protein product: CASSLEVRRQQYF.

The table lists this clonotype with many counts. This sequence joins TRBV15 and TRBJ2-3; D not resolved. V was cut by 0 bases and J by 2 bases, with 12 bases left in between. This CDR3 contains 16 residues. Per the germline V gene, CDR1 is LNHNV and CDR2 is YYDKDF (reference sequence). The chain's CDR3 is CATSRDRADYTDTQYF. CDR3 sequence (DNA): TGTGCCACCAGCAGAGATCGGGCGGATTACACAGATACGCAGTATTTT.

The V call is TRBV20-1, the J call TRBJ2-3; D is unclear. This CDR3 region has 10 residues. CDR1 DFQATT and CDR2 SNEGSKA come from the germline V gene (reference sequence). V was pared by 6 bases and J by 5 bases, with 6 bases between. The CDR3 here is CSATRDTQYF. The CDR3 DNA sequence: TGCAGTGCCACCCGAGATACGCAGTATTTT.

This clonotype was found a few times. The gene calls are TRBV20-1 and TRBJ2-3; D ambiguous. The germline CDR1 and CDR2 sequences are DFQATT and SNEGSKA (reference sequence). The CDR3 contains 15 residues. V lost 1 base, J lost 2 bases, and 13 bases lay in between. The CDR3 loop reads CSARGGSQVTDTQYF. In DNA, the CDR3 is TGCAGTGCTAGAGGGGGATCGCAGGTCACAGATACGCAGTATTTT.

V usage is TRBV4-3 and J usage is TRBJ1-6; 8 bases are shared with TRBD1. Germline assignment: CDR1 LGHNA and CDR2 YSLEER. The V segment lost 0 bases and the J segment 10 bases; nucleotides outside the gene matches: 5. The CDR3 length is 15 residues. In DNA, the CDR3 is TGCGCCAGCAGCCAAGAAGTGACAGGGGAATCACCCCTCCACTTT. It yields the protein CASSQEVTGESPLHF.

Many counts were recorded for this clonotype. The rearrangement joins TRBV29-1 to TRBJ2-7; 9 bases are shared with TRBD1. Germline V CDR1 and CDR2: SQVTM, ANQGSEA. The V gene end was trimmed by 6 bases and the J gene end by 5 bases; junction bases not matched to a gene: 5. The CDR3 length is 12 residues. CDR3 in amino acids: CSVTGQGHEQYF. The CDR3 DNA reads as TGCAGCGTCACGGGACAGGGCCACGAGCAGTACTTC.

This clonotype has just a few counts. The genes are TRBV4-1 and TRBJ2-7; D might be TRBD2 (6 bases). The length of the CDR3 is 15 residues. The V gene lost 4 bases and the J gene lost 7 bases, with 20 bases spanning the gap. Germline CDR1 reads MGHRA; CDR2 reads YSYEKL. DNA for the CDR3: TGCGCCAGCAGCCGGGATGGAGGGAGTACGGTTGAGCAGTACTTC. Amino acid sequence: CASSRDGGSTVEQYF.

This CDR3 reads CATSGGYGYTF. The CDR3 coding sequence is TGTGCCACCAGCGGAGGGTATGGCTACACCTTC. The genes are TRBV15 and TRBJ1-2; unclear D gene. Germline V CDR1 and CDR2: LNHNV, YYDKDF (reference sequence). CDR3 size: 11 residues. The V end lost 5 bases, the J end lost 5 bases, and 6 bases lay between the germline ends.

This clonotype was observed at least ten times. This rearrangement joins TRBV7-9 to TRBJ2-3; D is unclear. The CDR3 length is 14 residues. The ends were cut back, 2 bases at V and 0 bases at J, with 6 bases in the middle. Germline CDR1 and CDR2: SEHNR and FQNEAQ (reference sequence). CDR3 DNA sequence: TGTGCCAGCAGCTTAATCGCTAGCACAGATACGCAGTATTTT. Its protein is CASSLIASTDTQYF.

This clonotype was seen a handful of times. CDR3 bases: TGTGCCAGCAGTAGCGGGAGTATAGCCAAAAACATTCAGTACTTC. It translates to CASSSGSIAKNIQYF. The genes are TRBV28 and TRBJ2-4, with TRBD2 matching 8 bases. There are 15 residues in the CDR3. Losses at the gene ends were 5 bases for V and 0 bases for J; bases not matched to a gene: 3. Looked up from germline, CDR1 is MDHEN and CDR2 is SYDVKM.

This clonotype appeared many times. V and J are TRBV7-2 and TRBJ1-2, with 10 bases matching TRBD1. J was trimmed by 3 bases and V by 5 bases; bases with no gene match: 6. The CDR3 runs 15 residues. Germline-derived CDR1 and CDR2 are SGHTA and FQGNSA. DNA of the CDR3: TGTGCCAGCAGCACCGGGACAGGGGAGTACTATGGCTACACCTTC. Translated: CASSTGTGEYYGYTF.

This clonotype was counted only a few times. A junction end diverges from the germline sequence, so it may reflect a read error. The CDR3 sequence is CASHPGGEVMDF. The CDR3 DNA reads as TGTGCCAGCCACCCGGGGGGCGAAGTCATGGACTTC. This sequence joins TRBV18 and TRBJ2-7; tentative D call: TRBD2 (7 bases). Per the germline V gene, CDR1 is KGHSH and CDR2 is LQKENI. The length of the CDR3 is 12 residues. Combining the CDR3 with reference TRBV18 and TRBJ2-7 gives the whole variable domain NAGVMQNPRHLVRRRGQEARLRCSPMKGHSHVYWYRQLPEEGLKFMVYLQKENIIDESGMPKERFSAEFPKEGPSILRIQQVVRGDSAAYFCASHPGGEVMDFGPGTRLTVT.

This clonotype was detected many times. The V gene is TRBV7-8, the J gene TRBJ2-7; no clear D. V was trimmed by 5 bases and J by 3 bases, leaving 14 bases between them. In germline, CDR1 is SGHVS, CDR2 FQNEAQ. There are 14 residues in the CDR3. The CDR3 sequence is CASSKSSGHYEQYF. CDR3 coding DNA: TGTGCCAGCAGCAAAAGTTCGGGTCACTACGAGCAGTACTTC.

V gene TRBV20-1 combines with J gene TRBJ1-5; D may be TRBD1 (6 bases). Germline CDR1 reads DFQATT; CDR2 reads SNEGSKA (reference sequence). The CDR3 sequence is 13 residues long. V was trimmed by 6 bases and J by 6 bases, leaving 15 bases between them. CDR3 protein: CSAATGLAQPQHF. DNA of the CDR3: TGCAGTGCCGCGACAGGTTTGGCTCAGCCCCAGCATTTT.